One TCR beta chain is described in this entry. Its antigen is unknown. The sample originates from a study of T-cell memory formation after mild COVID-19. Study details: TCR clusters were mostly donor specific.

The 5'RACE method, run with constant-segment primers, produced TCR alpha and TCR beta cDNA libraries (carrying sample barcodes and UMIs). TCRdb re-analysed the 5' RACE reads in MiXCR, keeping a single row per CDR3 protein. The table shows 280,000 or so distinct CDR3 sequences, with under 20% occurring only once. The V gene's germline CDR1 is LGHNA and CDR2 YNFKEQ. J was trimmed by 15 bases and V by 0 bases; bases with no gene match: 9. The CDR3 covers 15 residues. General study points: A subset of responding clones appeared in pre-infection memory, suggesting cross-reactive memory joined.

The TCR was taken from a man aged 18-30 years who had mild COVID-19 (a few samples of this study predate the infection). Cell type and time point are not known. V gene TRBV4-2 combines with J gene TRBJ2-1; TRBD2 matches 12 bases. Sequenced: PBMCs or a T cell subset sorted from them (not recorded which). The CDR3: CASSQDGLAGGPGFF. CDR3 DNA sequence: TGTGCCAGCAGCCAAGACGGTCTAGCGGGGGGGCCCGGGTTCTTC.